A selection of T cell receptor beta chains follows, all from one sample in a study of cytomegalovirus exposure and HLA in healthy donors. Using immunoSEQ multiplex PCR, the repertoire was profiled, and TCRdb retains in-frame clones only, with some absent. This table holds 160,000 or so clones, under 85% found once. Sequencing was done on a sample of PBMCs. These TCRs come from a human donor in good health. CDR3s include the opening cysteine and the closing phenylalanine or tryptophan. D genes are given only for firm matches. Clone size, where shown, is once, few, many, or a class for clones that have expanded.

abundance	d_gene	v_gene	j_gene	CDR3aa	CDR3nt
-	TRBD2	TRBV29-1	TRBJ2-1	CSVEGTSGGNEQFF	TGCAGCGTTGAAGGGACTAGCGGGGGCAATGAGCAGTTCTTC
-	-	TRBV7-8	TRBJ1-5	CASSTNTEVGEPQHF	TGTGCCAGCAGCACAAACACGGAGGTCGGTGAACCCCAGCATTTT
-	-	TRBV27	TRBJ1-1	CASSAPPNTEAFF	TGTGCCAGCAGTGCGCCCCCGAACACTGAAGCTTTCTTT
-	-	TRBV2	TRBJ1-2	CASSEARQGNGYTF	TGTGCCAGCAGTGAAGCGCGGCAGGGGAATGGCTACACCTTC
-	TRBD1	TRBV30	TRBJ1-4	CAWRDRAENEKLFF	TGTGCCTGGAGGGACAGGGCAGAGAATGAAAAACTGTTTTTT
-	TRBD2	TRBV10-1	TRBJ2-3	CASSDPTSGGPTDTQYF	TGCGCCAGCAGTGACCCGACTAGCGGGGGGCCCACAGATACGCAGTATTTT
-	-	TRBV4-1	TRBJ1-1	CASSAAGVAEAFF	TGCGCCAGCAGCGCAGCGGGAGTGGCTGAAGCTTTCTTT
-	TRBD1	TRBV11-2	TRBJ1-2	CASSPQGDYGYTF	TGTGCCAGCAGCCCTCAGGGGGACTATGGCTACACCTTC
-	TRBD2	TRBV7-9	TRBJ2-6	CASSSGTSGGAWANVLTF	TGTGCCAGCAGCTCCGGGACTAGCGGGGGGGCCTGGGCCAACGTCCTGACTTTC
few	-	TRBV25-1	TRBJ2-1	CASGEGGASSYNEQFF	TGTGCCAGCGGGGAGGGGGGGGCCAGCTCCTACAATGAGCAGTTCTTC
-	-	TRBV10-3	TRBJ1-1	CAINGGEMNTEAFF	TGTGCCATCAATGGAGGGGAGATGAACACTGAAGCTTTCTTT
-	TRBD2	TRBV7-8	TRBJ2-3	CASSLAGTSGGATDTQYF	TGTGCCAGCAGCTTAGCGGGAACTAGCGGGGGAGCCACAGATACGCAGTATTTT
once	-	TRBV19	TRBJ1-3	CASSIGAGSGNTIYF	TGTGCCAGTAGTATTGGGGCAGGGTCAGGAAACACCATATATTTT
-	-	TRBV1	TRBJ2-5	CTSSQPRTSGAQETQYF	TGCACCAGCAGCCAGCCTAGGACTAGCGGAGCCCAAGAGACCCAGTACTTC
-	-	TRBV25-1	TRBJ1-6	CASSRGADSPLHF	TGTGCCAGCAGTCGGGGTGCAGATTCACCCCTCCACTTT
-	TRBD2	TRBV9	TRBJ2-1	CASSVGTSGYNEQFF	TGTGCCAGCAGCGTCGGGACTAGCGGATACAATGAGCAGTTCTTC
-	TRBD1	TRBV19	TRBJ2-7	CASTNTGTGGSYEQYF	TGTGCCAGTACAAATACCGGGACAGGGGGCTCATACGAGCAGTACTTC
-	TRBD1	TRBV11-3	TRBJ2-7	CASSLEAGGYEQYF	TGTGCCAGCAGCTTAGAGGCAGGGGGCTACGAGCAGTACTTC
-	-	TRBV6-5	TRBJ1-6	CASNYSSSSPLHF	TGTGCCAGCAATTATTCTTCTTCTTCACCCCTCCACTTT
-	-	TRBV5-1	TRBJ2-7	CASSLPGDEQYF	TGCGCCAGCAGCTTGCCAGGGGACGAGCAGTACTTC
-	TRBD1	TRBV4-1	TRBJ1-1	CASSRGTGGKDEAFF	TGCGCCAGCAGCCGAGGGACAGGGGGTAAGGATGAAGCTTTCTTT
-	-	TRBV6-5	TRBJ2-1	CASSFARSEYNEQFF	TGTGCCAGCAGTTTCGCACGGAGTGAATACAATGAGCAGTTCTTC
-	-	TRBV5-6	TRBJ1-5	CASSLRGDNQPQHF	TGTGCCAGCAGCTTGCGGGGGGACAATCAGCCCCAGCATTTT
-	TRBD1	TRBV9	TRBJ2-1	CASSVAETGGLVGPYNEQFF	TGTGCCAGCAGCGTAGCGGAGACAGGGGGACTCGTAGGCCCCTACAATGAGCAGTTCTTC
-	-	TRBV6-5	TRBJ1-1	CASSYSWTAVNTEAFF	TGTGCCAGCAGTTACTCGTGGACAGCTGTGAACACTGAAGCTTTCTTT
-	TRBD1	TRBV5-6	TRBJ1-5	CASSLEGAKDNQPQHF	TGTGCCAGCAGCTTGGAGGGGGCTAAGGATAATCAGCCCCAGCATTTT
-	TRBD2	TRBV7-9	TRBJ2-5	CASSLISGVQETQYF	TGTGCCAGCAGCTTAATTAGCGGGGTACAAGAGACCCAGTACTTC
few	-	TRBV28	TRBJ1-3	CASSSGGPSGNTIYF	TGTGCCAGCAGTTCCGGGGGGCCCTCTGGAAACACCATATATTTT
-	TRBD1	TRBV5-1	TRBJ1-1	CASSSTDRGLSEAFF	TGCGCCAGCAGCTCGACGGACAGGGGGCTATCTGAAGCTTTCTTT
few	TRBD2	TRBV5-1	TRBJ2-1	CASSASSGGRDEQFF	TGCGCCAGCAGCGCTTCTAGCGGGGGGAGGGATGAGCAGTTCTTC
-	TRBD1	TRBV10-3	TRBJ1-6	CAISEDRVRSPLHF	TGTGCCATCAGTGAGGACAGGGTACGCTCACCCCTCCACTTT
-	TRBD2	TRBV25-1	TRBJ2-5	CASSAGIGRGKETQYF	TGTGCCAGCAGTGCGGGCATTGGGCGGGGGAAAGAGACCCAGTACTTC
-	TRBD2	TRBV5-6	TRBJ2-5	CASSLVATSIGETQYF	TGTGCCAGCAGCTTGGTGGCGACTAGCATAGGGGAGACCCAGTACTTC
-	-	TRBV7-3	TRBJ2-1	CASGSGNEQFF	TGTGCCAGCGGCTCGGGAAATGAGCAGTTCTTC
-	-	TRBV9	TRBJ1-1	CASSVAPRSTGTNTEAFF	TGTGCCAGCAGCGTAGCCCCGAGATCAACAGGGACGAACACTGAAGCTTTCTTT
few	TRBD1	TRBV27	TRBJ1-2	CASITDRQSYGYTF	TGTGCCAGTATCACGGACAGGCAGTCCTATGGCTACACCTTC
once	TRBD2	TRBV5-4	TRBJ2-7	CASSSPERGPAYEQYF	TGTGCCAGCAGCAGCCCGGAGCGGGGGCCCGCCTACGAGCAGTACTTC
-	TRBD1	TRBV5-6	TRBJ1-6	CASSLALAGGSSPLHF	TGTGCCAGCAGCTTGGCCCTCGCAGGGGGCAGTTCACCCCTCCACTTT
-	TRBD2	TRBV7-7	TRBJ2-5	CASSLALRGGETQYF	TGTGCTAGCAGCTTAGCGCTTCGGGGAGGGGAGACCCAGTACTTC
-	TRBD1	TRBV5-6	TRBJ2-7	CASSGDRDWGEQYF	TGTGCCAGCAGCGGGGACAGGGATTGGGGCGAGCAGTACTTC
-	-	TRBV29-1	TRBJ1-5	CSVAESNQPQHF	TGCAGCGTGGCGGAAAGCAATCAGCCCCAGCATTTT
-	-	TRBV2	TRBJ1-4	CASSPDRENFEKLFF	TGTGCCAGCAGCCCGGACAGAGAAAATTTCGAAAAACTGTTTTTT
-	TRBD1	TRBV5-6	TRBJ2-7	CASSNSGTEAYEQYF	TGTGCCAGCAGCAACTCCGGGACAGAAGCCTACGAGCAGTACTTC
-	TRBD2	TRBV30	TRBJ2-5	CAWSARGGPWETQYF	TGTGCCTGGAGTGCTCGGGGGGGCCCTTGGGAGACCCAGTACTTC
-	-	TRBV6-5	TRBJ2-3	CASSLRWRADTQYF	TGTGCCAGCAGTTTGAGGTGGAGGGCAGATACGCAGTATTTT
-	-	TRBV7-2	TRBJ1-5	CASSSQLNQPQHF	TGTGCCAGCAGCTCACAGCTTAATCAGCCCCAGCATTTT
-	TRBD1	TRBV27	TRBJ1-5	CASRTGGDQPQHF	TGTGCCAGCAGGACAGGGGGCGATCAGCCCCAGCATTTT
-	-	TRBV6-5	TRBJ1-2	CASNPNRARGGYTF	TGTGCCAGCAATCCAAACAGGGCTCGGGGTGGCTACACCTTC
-	-	TRBV19	TRBJ2-1	CASSSRGQPSSYNEQFF	TGTGCCAGTAGTTCCAGGGGTCAGCCGAGCTCCTACAATGAGCAGTTCTTC
-	-	TRBV15	TRBJ2-7	CATSIPGSGGTWYEQYF	TGTGCCACCAGCATCCCAGGGTCAGGAGGGACCTGGTACGAGCAGTACTTC
-	-	TRBV27	TRBJ1-1	CASSLVMNTEAFF	TGTGCCAGCAGTCTTGTAATGAACACTGAAGCTTTCTTT
-	-	TRBV7-9	TRBJ1-3	CASSFFTPDRNTIYF	TGTGCCAGCAGTTTCTTCACCCCTGACAGAAACACCATATATTTT
-	TRBD1	TRBV7-3	TRBJ2-5	CASSSGQGETQYF	TGTGCCAGCAGCTCCGGACAGGGGGAGACCCAGTACTTC
-	-	TRBV5-1	TRBJ2-1	CASSKYRGAYLEDEQFF	TGCGCCAGCAGCAAGTACCGGGGGGCATACCTTGAAGATGAGCAGTTCTTC